Here is one TCR beta chain with its context. The clone's antigen remains unknown. The input lacks base qualities; no much larger clone sits a single base away. This sample stems from a study of cytomegalovirus exposure and HLA in healthy donors (dated by TCRdb to the late 2010s). Background for the entire study: An earlier analysis of about 560 of the donors reported around 280 Gb of sequence data and 95 million to 120 million unique TCR beta sequences obtained from 180 million or so T cells. All discovery cohort repertoires had been generated on a single sequencing platform. Among about 390 genotyped donors of the cohort, an average of about 240,000 unique TCR beta nucleotide sequences were sequenced per donor, 15% to 20% of them non-productive. Typing coverage varied by locus: about 629-640 donors for A, B, C, DRB1 and DQB1; approximately 500 for DQA1; nearly 610 for DPA1; 450 to 480 for DPB1. Of the approximately 400 genotyped donors, around 81% fell in the genetic ancestry cluster associated with self-reported Caucasian donors. Along with the roughly 670-subject first cohort, a separate validation cohort of over a hundred different subjects was used. A later analysis re-examined previously published TCR beta repertoires from about 670 donors and added high-resolution HLA genotyping to investigate patterns of TCR occurrence. Roughly 300 gigabases of sequencing data and approximately 92 million unique TCR sequences made up an early release that covered 500 to 650 HLA-typed donors. Alongside the repertoire data, information on donor age, sex, ethnicity and CMV serostatus was compiled. The later analysis used no new phenotypic data to find candidate immune exposures, relying instead on TCR beta sequences and their occurrence across donors. An earlier analysis of more than 450 of the donors used high-throughput TCR beta sequencing to judge whether each TCR beta V gene segment behaved as functional or pseudogenic. A later genetic analysis took genome-wide SNP genotypes for about 65% of the 666 donors and used that subset as a discovery cohort. The T cell repertoires of several hundred subjects were profiled by immunosequencing and related to cytomegalovirus serostatus. The study aimed to test whether cataloging public T cell receptors could reveal signatures of past pathogen exposure. Four to six DR-DQ haplotypes were handled as single units for association and clustering, since linkage in the cohort was strong. To predict cytomegalovirus infection status, the study combined high-throughput TCR immunosequencing, statistical association of individual TCRs with disease status, and machine learning. HLA typing covered class I and class II loci at four-digit resolution. Overall results and qualifications from the work: Three of the identified cytomegalovirus-associated TCR beta chains were confirmed in vitro to be specific for cytomegalovirus antigens. Because some donors lacked HLA typing at each locus, the association tests relied only on the typed subset. A group of highly shared sequence variants was considered likely to be a technical artifact of the sequencing pipeline. In an earlier analysis of some 500 of the donors, most TCR beta V segments were observed in productive rearrangements about 90% or about 30% of the time, broadly matching IMGT annotations. The study listed over 150 TCR beta chains as associated with cytomegalovirus. The only immune exposure information available for the cohort was CMV serostatus. Most CMV-associated TCR beta chains appeared to be HLA-restricted in a later analysis, and the HLA associations seemed to be driven largely by CMV exposure. The 87-base-pair reads could not distinguish some IMGT-functional V segments, including TRBV6-2 and TRBV6-3, so those segments were excluded. In a later genetic analysis, fewer N-insertions in productive TCRs were reported among donors in an Asian-associated ancestry cluster than the approximately 670-donor mean. According to a later analysis, parvovirus B19, influenza, CMV and Epstein-Barr virus appeared linked to several top co-occurrence clusters. Linkage disequilibrium might explain the correlated functional status among segregating V segments, but an unknown experimental factor could not be excluded. Assigning TCR associations to individual alleles was difficult when HLA alleles, especially DR and DQ, strongly co-occurred. The classifier was reported to diagnose cytomegalovirus status with high specificity and sensitivity in both the original and validation cohorts. In a later analysis, HLA-associated TCR beta chains were found to be more clonally expanded and to have lower generation probabilities than equally common non-associated chains. A further reported finding was that TCR beta sequences accurately predicted the HLA-A and HLA-B alleles for most subjects in the first cohort. Because counts were too low, roughly 17 rarely observed V segments, including chromosome 9 orphons, were left out of the earlier analysis of 500 to 750 of the donors. A later analysis found that TCR association rates varied across HLA loci, with DRB1 alleles showing the most associated TCRs and HLA-C alleles the fewest. While some public TCRs were present in many individuals, most TCR sequences turned up only very rarely across donors. Specific HLA alleles were associated with about 17,000 TCR beta sequences at a false discovery rate of 0.05 in a later analysis. The cohort was sequenced for TCR beta chains only, and without alpha or paired-chain data the features that could be detected were limited. The authors suggested that the approach could potentially be extended to other disease states and immunological phenotypes. Sequencing depth was assumed to be roughly uniform across donors in the presence/absence analyses, though that assumption may not hold. V-gene and J-gene trimming of TCR beta chains was associated with a missense DCLRE1C variant in a later genetic analysis, and the association was replicated in an independent cohort.

Libraries were built with the immunoSEQ multiplex PCR assay. The multiplex PCR relied on a mix of 60 forward primers for TCR Vbeta segments and 13 reverse primers for TCR Jbeta segments. The CDR3 region of rearranged TCR beta genes was amplified from genomic DNA by a multiplex PCR assay. Amplified TCR beta libraries were sequenced as 87-base-pair reads on the Illumina HiSeq System. Processing in the source paper ran as follows. In a later analysis, about 80 million unique TCR beta chains were counted across the 690 or so repertoires, and some 10 million of these chains were shared by at least two donors. A nearest-neighbor algorithm error-corrected the raw reads and collapsed the reads into unique sequences, merging closely related sequences to remove PCR and sequencing errors. CDR3 sequences were aligned to IMGT reference sequences to assign V, D and J gene segments. For a sequence to be retained, a match of at least six nucleotides to both a V gene segment and a J gene segment was required. Rearrangements were called productive when the CDR3 lacked stop codons and stayed in frame with V and J; all others were non-productive. Following IMGT convention, CDR3 was defined as the stretch from the second conserved V-encoded cysteine to the conserved J-encoded phenylalanine. The earlier analysis of 450 to 750 of the donors excluded any sequence lacking an unambiguous match to a single V gene segment. An earlier analysis of several hundred of the donors called V segments functional above 56.7% productive rearrangements and segregating when the between-donor standard deviation exceeded 5%. A statistical classification framework was developed to diagnose cytomegalovirus status using the catalog of TCR beta chain sequences. A later analysis assigned V and J genes by comparing TCR nucleotide sequences with IMGT/GENE-DB human TR gene sequences. A later analysis assigned CDR3 sequences and most-parsimonious VDJ recombination scenarios with the TCRdist pipeline. In a later analysis, every TCR beta chain was defined by the combination of its CDR3 amino acid sequence and its V-gene family, and reads without a unique V-gene family were dropped. In a later analysis, 550 to 650 highly shared, low-generation-probability nucleotide sequences were removed to address suspected cross-contamination and a sequencing artifact. For each public chain, a later analysis derived a clonal expansion index from normalized ranks of inferred template counts within each repertoire. In a later analysis, generation probabilities were computed with a VDJ recombination model fitted to out-of-frame rearrangements, and the resulting probabilities were checked against IGoR. In a later analysis, TCR-TCR, TCR-HLA and TCR-CMV co-occurrence was scored with hypergeometric tests, and a repertoire-size bias correction was applied to TCR pairs. A later analysis estimated false discovery rates by permuting HLA or CMV assignments 20 times. A later analysis grouped co-occurring TCRs with DBSCAN, adding TCRdist sequence similarity when clustering within HLA-allele-positive subsets. Repertoires with fewer than 30,000 or more than 120,000 public chains, plus five repertoires with anomalous nucleotide sharing, were excluded from co-occurrence clustering. TCRdb's version of the immuneACCESS table is confined to in-frame rearrangements and falls short of the full clone set. An unresolved V gene accounts for under half of the shortfall where checked; the remainder is of unknown origin. From that table come the V and J calls and clone size; the DNA was used to work out D and trimming. The sample has some 150,000 clones on record, 60% to 80% of them singletons. Just under 6.5% of the sample comes from the top ten.

The cohort comprised fewer than 750 healthy bone marrow donors. Cohort members were all nominally healthy when sampled, although unrecorded immune exposures were likely present. The donor tested CMV seropositive, placing the donor among the roughly 300 seropositive members of the cohort. A peripheral blood sample was provided by each donor, and peripheral blood mononuclear cells were used for TCR beta sequencing. Genomic DNA was extracted from the blood cell samples with the Qiagen DNeasy Blood Extraction Kit. The germline V gene yields KGHSH for CDR1 and LQKENI for CDR2. Including the terminal cysteine and phenylalanine, the CDR3 comprises 15 residues. The retained sequence is limited to the CDR3, 45 bases, with the frame set at the first base. Cut back by 2 bases and 5 bases, the V and J ends lie 16 bases apart.

The source is a man aged 35-49 years in good health and CMV-seropositive. The sample taken for sequencing was PBMCs. Rearrangement joined TRBV18 to TRBJ2-7, and the D gene may be TRBD2, 6 bases matching. The DNA sequence is as follows: TGTGCCAGCTCACCAATTTTGGGGGGAGGAGACGAGCAGTACTTC. Translation gives CASSPILGGGDEQYF. With the rest looked up from the reference TRBV18 and TRBJ2-7 genes rather than sequenced, the full variable domain is NAGVMQNPRHLVRRRGQEARLRCSPMKGHSHVYWYRQLPEEGLKFMVYLQKENIIDESGMPKERFSAEFPKEGPSILRIQQVVRGDSAAYFCASSPILGGGDEQYFGPGTRLTVT.